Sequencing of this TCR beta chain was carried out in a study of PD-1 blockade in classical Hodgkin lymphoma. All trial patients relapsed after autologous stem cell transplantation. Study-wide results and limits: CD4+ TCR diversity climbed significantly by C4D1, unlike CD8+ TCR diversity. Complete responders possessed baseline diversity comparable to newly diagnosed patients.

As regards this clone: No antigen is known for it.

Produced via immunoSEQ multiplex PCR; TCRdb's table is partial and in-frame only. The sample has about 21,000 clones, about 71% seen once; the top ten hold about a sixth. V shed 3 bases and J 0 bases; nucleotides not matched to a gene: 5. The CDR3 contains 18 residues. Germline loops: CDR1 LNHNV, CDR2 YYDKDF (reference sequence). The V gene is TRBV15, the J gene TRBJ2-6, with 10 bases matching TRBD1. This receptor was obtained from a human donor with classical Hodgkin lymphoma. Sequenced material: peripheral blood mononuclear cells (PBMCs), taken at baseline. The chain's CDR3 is CATSSPGQGTSGANVLTF. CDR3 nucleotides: TGTGCCACCAGCAGTCCGGGACAGGGGACCTCTGGGGCCAACGTCCTGACTTTC.